Given below is one TCR beta chain in context. Within the sample, other DNA sequences also encode this same CDR3. Germline assignment: CDR1 MNHEY and CDR2 SVGAGI. V lost 2 bases to trimming and J lost 5 bases, with 3 bases between them. The CDR3 has 11 residues. The sample is drawn from a study of OX40 agonist ivuxolimab in advanced cancers. Assay used: immunoSEQ multiplex PCR; TCRdb lists only in-frame clones, some missing. The repertoire includes over 25,000 clones, 86% of them detected once, and roughly 30% sits in the top ten. Sequences were derived from CD4+ or CD8+ T cells sorted from blood, sampled in a trial of the OX40 agonist ivuxolimab. The rearrangement links TRBV6-5 to TRBJ2-5; no reliable D call. The TCR sequence derives from an adult with an advanced solid tumor such as melanoma, head and neck, liver or kidney cancer. CDR3 coding DNA: TGTGCCAGCAGTTACGGGGAGACCCAGTACTTC. Translation: CASSYGETQYF.